This TCR beta chain is drawn from a study of cytomegalovirus exposure and HLA in healthy donors. It was with 60 Vbeta and 13 Jbeta primers that the PCR ran. The protocol was immunoSEQ multiplex PCR, while the TCRdb copy is restricted to in-frame clones and leaves out a portion. The repertoire has roughly 250,000 clones, roughly four fifths of them found once; the top ten carry roughly 2%. The CDR3 consists of 16 residues. V shed 2 bases, J shed 2 bases, and the junction held 1 base outside the gene matches. CDR1 and CDR2 from the germline V gene are SGHVS and FQNEAQ. The source is a woman in her thirties or forties in good health and CMV-seropositive. The specimen was PBMCs. The chain joins TRBV7-8 to TRBJ2-5; the match to TRBD2 covers 14 bases. Written as DNA, the CDR3 is TGTGCCAGCAGCTTATGGACTAGCGGGAGGCAAGAGACCCAGTACTTC. Protein: CASSLWTSGRQETQYF. Full variable domain (missing parts from reference TRBV7-8 and TRBJ2-5): GAGVSQSPRYKVAKRGQDVALRCDPISGHVSLFWYQQALGQGPEFLTYFQNEAQLDKSGLPSDRFFAERPEGSVSTLKIQRTQQEDSAVYLCASSLWTSGRQETQYFGPGTRLLVL.